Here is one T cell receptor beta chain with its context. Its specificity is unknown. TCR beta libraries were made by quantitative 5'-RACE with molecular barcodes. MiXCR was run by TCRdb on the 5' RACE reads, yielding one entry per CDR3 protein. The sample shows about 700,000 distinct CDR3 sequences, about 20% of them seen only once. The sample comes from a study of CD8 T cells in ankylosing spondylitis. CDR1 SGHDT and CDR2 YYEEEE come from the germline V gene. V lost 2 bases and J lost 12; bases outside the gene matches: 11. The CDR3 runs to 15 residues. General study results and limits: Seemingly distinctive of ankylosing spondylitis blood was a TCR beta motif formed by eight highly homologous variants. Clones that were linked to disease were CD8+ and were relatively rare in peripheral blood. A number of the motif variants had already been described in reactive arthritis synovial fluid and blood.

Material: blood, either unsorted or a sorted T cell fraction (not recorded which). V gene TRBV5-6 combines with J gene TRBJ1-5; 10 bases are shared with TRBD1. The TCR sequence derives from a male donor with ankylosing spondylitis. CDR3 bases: TGTGCCAGCAGCTTCTTTCGGGGACAGGGGTCTCTCCAGCATTTT. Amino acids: CASSFFRGQGSLQHF.